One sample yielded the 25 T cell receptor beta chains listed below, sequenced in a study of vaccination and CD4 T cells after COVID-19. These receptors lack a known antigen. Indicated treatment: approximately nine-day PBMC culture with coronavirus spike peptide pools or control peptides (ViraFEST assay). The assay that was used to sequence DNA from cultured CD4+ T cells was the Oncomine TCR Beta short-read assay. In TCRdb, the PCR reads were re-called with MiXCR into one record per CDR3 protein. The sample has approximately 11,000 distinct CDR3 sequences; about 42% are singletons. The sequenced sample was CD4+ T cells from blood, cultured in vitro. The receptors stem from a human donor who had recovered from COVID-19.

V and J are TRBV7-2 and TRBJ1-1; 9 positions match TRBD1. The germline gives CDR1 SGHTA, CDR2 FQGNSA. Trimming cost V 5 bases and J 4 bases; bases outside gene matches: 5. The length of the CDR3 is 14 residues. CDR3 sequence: CASSPTGGFTEAFF. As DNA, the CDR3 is TGTGCCAGCAGCCCAACAGGGGGCTTCACTGAAGCTTTCTTT.

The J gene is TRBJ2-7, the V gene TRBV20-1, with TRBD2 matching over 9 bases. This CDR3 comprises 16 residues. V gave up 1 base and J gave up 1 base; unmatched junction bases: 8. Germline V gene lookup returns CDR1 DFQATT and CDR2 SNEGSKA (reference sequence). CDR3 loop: CSARGGSGRTSYEQYF. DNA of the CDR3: TGCAGTGCTAGAGGCGGCAGCGGGAGGACTTCCTACGAGCAGTACTTC.

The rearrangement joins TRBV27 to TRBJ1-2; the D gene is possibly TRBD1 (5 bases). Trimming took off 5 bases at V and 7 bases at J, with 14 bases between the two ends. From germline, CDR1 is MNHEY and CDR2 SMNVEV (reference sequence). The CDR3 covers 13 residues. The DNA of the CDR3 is TGTGCCAGCAGTCCCTCCGGAGGGGTTGGCTACACCTTC. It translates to CASSPSGGVGYTF.

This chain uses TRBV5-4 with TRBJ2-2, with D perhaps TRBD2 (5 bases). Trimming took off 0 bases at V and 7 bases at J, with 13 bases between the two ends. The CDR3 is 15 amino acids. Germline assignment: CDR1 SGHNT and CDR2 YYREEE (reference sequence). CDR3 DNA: TGTGCCAGCAGCTTGGCCGCTAGCCGGGACGGGGAGCTGTTTTTT. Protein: CASSLAASRDGELFF.

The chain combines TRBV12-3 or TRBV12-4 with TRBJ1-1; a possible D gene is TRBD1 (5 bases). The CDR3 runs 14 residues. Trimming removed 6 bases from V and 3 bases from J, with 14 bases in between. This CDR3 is CASRGGAEYTEAFF. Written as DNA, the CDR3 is TGTGCCAGCAGGGGGGGAGCGGAGTACACTGAAGCTTTCTTT.

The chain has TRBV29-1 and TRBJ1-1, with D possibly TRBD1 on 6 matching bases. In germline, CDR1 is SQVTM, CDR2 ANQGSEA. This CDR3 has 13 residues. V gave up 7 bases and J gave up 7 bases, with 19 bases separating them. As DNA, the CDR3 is TGCAGCGCTCAGGACAGACCTAACCATGAAGCTTTCTTT. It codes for CSAQDRPNHEAFF.

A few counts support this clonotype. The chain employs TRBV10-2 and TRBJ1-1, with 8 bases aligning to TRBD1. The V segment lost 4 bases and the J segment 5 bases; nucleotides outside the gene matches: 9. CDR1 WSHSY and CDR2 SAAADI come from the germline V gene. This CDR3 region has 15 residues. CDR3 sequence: CASSGRGQGATEAFF. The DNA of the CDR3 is TGCGCCAGCAGTGGGAGAGGACAGGGAGCGACTGAAGCTTTCTTT.

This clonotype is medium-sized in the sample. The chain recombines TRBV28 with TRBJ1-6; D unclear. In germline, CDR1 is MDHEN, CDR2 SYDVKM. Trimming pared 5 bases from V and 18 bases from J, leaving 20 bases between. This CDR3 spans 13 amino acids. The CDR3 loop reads CASSRRLGYLHHF. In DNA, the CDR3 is TGTGCCAGCAGTCGACGGCTTGGGTACCTCCACCACTTT. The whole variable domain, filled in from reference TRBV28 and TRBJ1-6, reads DVKVTQSSRYLVKRTGEKVFLECVQDMDHENMFWYRQDPGLGLRLIYFSYDVKMKEKGDIPEGYSVSREKKERFSLILESASTNQTSMYLCASSRRLGYLHHFGNGTRLTVT.

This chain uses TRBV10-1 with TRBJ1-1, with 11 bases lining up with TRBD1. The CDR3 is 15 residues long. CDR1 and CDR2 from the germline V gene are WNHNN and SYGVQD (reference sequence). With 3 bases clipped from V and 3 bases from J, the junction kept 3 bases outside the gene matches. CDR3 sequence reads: CASSDGTGGHTEAFF. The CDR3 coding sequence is TGCGCCAGCAGTGATGGGACAGGGGGACACACTGAAGCTTTCTTT.

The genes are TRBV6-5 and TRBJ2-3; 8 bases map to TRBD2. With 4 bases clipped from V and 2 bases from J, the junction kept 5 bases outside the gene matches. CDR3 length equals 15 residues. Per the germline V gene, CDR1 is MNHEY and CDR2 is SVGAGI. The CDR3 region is CASSSRGGTTDTQYF. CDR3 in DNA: TGTGCCAGCAGTTCACGCGGGGGGACCACAGATACGCAGTATTTT.

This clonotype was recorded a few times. The CDR3 spells CASSTAEAGGRYEQYF. CDR3 sequence (DNA): TGTGCCAGCAGTACAGCCGAAGCGGGAGGAAGATACGAGCAGTACTTC. This chain joins TRBV6-1 and TRBJ2-7, with 9 bases identical to TRBD2. The V gene end was trimmed by 5 bases and the J gene end by 4 bases; junction bases not matched to a gene: 12. Looked up from germline, CDR1 is MNHNS and CDR2 is SASEGT. CDR3 length: 16 amino acids.

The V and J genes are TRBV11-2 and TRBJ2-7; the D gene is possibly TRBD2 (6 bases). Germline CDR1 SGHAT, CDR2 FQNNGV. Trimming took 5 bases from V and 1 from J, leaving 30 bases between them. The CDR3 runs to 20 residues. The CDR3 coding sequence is TGTGCCAGCAGCCCTAGGGCCACTCGGGGGTTATTATACCTGTCCTACGAGCAGTACTTC. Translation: CASSPRATRGLLYLSYEQYF.

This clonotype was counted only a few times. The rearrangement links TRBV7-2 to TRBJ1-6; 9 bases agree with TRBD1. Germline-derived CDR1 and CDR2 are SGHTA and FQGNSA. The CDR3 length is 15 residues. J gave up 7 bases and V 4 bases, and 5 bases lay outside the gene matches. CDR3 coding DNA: TGTGCCAGCAGCTCGAGACAGGGGGAGAATTCACCCCTCCACTTT. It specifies CASSSRQGENSPLHF.

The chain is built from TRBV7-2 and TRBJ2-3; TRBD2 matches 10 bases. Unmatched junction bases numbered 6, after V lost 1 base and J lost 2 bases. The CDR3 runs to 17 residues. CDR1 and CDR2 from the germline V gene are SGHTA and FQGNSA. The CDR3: CASSLGGLARITDTQYF. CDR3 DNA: TGTGCCAGCAGCTTAGGGGGACTAGCGAGAATCACAGATACGCAGTATTTT.

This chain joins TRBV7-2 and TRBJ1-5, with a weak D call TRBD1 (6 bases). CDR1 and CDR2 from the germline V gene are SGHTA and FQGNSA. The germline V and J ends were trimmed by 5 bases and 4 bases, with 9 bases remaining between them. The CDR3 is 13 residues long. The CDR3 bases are TGTGCCAGCAGCGTCAGGGGTAATCAGCCCCAGCATTTT. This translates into CASSVRGNQPQHF.

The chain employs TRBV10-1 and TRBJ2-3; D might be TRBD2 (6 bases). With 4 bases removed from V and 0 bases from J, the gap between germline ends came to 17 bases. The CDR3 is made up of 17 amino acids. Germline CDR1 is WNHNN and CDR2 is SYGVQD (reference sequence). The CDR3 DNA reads TGCGCCAGCAGTGGCCTTAGGACTATCGGGAGCACAGATACGCAGTATTTT. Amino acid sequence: CASSGLRTIGSTDTQYF.

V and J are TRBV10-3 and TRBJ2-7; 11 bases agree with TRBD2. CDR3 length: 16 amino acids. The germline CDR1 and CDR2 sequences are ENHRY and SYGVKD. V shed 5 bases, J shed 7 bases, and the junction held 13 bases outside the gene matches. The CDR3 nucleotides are TGTGCCATCAGTCCCTCGGTAGCGGGAGGGTTGAGAGAGCAGTACTTC. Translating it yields CAISPSVAGGLREQYF.

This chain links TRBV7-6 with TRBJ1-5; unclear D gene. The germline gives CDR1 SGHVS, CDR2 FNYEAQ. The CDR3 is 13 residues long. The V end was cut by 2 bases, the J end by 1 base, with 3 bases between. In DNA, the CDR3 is TGTGCCAGCAGCTTAAACAGCAATCAGCCCCAGCATTTT. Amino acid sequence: CASSLNSNQPQHF.

CDR3 protein: CASSGAGGHLNEQFF. CDR3 nucleotide sequence: TGTGCCAGCAGTGGAGCGGGAGGCCACCTCAATGAGCAGTTCTTC. The gene calls are TRBV2 and TRBJ2-1; 9 nucleotides agree with TRBD2. Germline CDR1 SNHLY, CDR2 FYNNEI. CDR3 length equals 15 residues. After removal of 4 bases from V and 6 bases from J, the junction contained 7 bases not matched to a gene.

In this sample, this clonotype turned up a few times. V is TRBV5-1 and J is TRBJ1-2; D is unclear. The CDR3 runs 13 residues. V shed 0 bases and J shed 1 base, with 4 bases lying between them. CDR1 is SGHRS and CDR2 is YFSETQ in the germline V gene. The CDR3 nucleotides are TGCGCCAGCAGCTTGGGAGATAACTATGGCTACACCTTC. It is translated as CASSLGDNYGYTF. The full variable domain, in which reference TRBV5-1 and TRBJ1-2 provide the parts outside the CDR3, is KAGVTQTPRYLIKTRGQQVTLSCSPISGHRSVSWYQQTPGQGLQFLFEYFSETQRNKGNFPGRFSGRQFSNSRSEMNVSTLELGDSALYLCASSLGDNYGYTFGSGTRLTVV.

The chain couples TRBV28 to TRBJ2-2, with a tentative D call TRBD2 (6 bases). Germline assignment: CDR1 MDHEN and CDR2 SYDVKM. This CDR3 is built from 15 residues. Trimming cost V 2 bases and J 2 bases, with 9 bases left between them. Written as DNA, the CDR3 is TGTGCCAGCAGTTTAGGAGGGTTAAACACCGGGGAGCTGTTTTTT. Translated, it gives CASSLGGLNTGELFF.

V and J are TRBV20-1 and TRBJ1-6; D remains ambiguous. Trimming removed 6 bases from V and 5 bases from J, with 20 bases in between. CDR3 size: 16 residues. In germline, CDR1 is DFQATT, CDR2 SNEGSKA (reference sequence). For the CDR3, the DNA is TGCAGTGCGAGGCCGCGAGTAGGGCGGGATAATTCACCCCTCCACTTT. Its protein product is CSARPRVGRDNSPLHF.

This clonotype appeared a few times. The CDR3 here is CASSKRQGSNTEAFF. As DNA, the CDR3 is TGTGCCAGCAGCAAAAGACAGGGTTCGAACACTGAAGCTTTCTTT. The chain has TRBV6-1 and TRBJ1-1, with 7 nucleotides matching TRBD1. Per germline, CDR1 MNHNS and CDR2 SASEGT. V gave up 6 bases and J gave up 1 base; unmatched junction bases: 8. This CDR3 has 15 amino acids.

CDR3: CASTQGMGETQYF. CDR3 bases: TGCGCCAGCACGCAGGGGATGGGAGAGACCCAGTACTTC. The chain couples TRBV5-1 to TRBJ2-5; maybe TRBD1 (6 bases). Trimming stripped 6 bases from V and 4 bases from J, with 13 bases between. Per the germline V gene, CDR1 is SGHRS and CDR2 is YFSETQ. CDR3 length: 13 amino acids.

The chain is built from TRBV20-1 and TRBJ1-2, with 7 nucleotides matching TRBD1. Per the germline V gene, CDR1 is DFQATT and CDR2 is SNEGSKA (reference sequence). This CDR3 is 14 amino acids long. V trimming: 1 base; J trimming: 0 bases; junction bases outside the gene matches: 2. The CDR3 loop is CSARGTGANYGYTF. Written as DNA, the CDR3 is TGCAGTGCTAGAGGGACAGGCGCTAACTATGGCTACACCTTC.